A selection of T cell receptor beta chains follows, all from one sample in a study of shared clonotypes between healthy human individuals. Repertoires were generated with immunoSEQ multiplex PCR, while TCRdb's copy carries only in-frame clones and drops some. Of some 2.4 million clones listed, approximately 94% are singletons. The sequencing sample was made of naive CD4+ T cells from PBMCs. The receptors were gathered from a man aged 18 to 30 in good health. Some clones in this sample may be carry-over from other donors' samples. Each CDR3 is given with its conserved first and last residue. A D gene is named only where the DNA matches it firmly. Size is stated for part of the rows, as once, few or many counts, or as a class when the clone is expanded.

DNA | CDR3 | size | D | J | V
TGTGCCAGCAGCTCCGGGTCGGGAGCAAAGGATGAGCAGTTCTTC | CASSSGSGAKDEQFF | - | - | TRBJ2-1 | TRBV7-3
TGTGCCAGCAGCTTGGAGTTACCCCCGACCTCCGAGCAGTACTTC | CASSLELPPTSEQYF | once | - | TRBJ2-7 | TRBV5-4
TGTGCCAGTAGTCCGCGACAGGGTTTTTACGAGCAGTACTTC | CASSPRQGFYEQYF | - | TRBD1 | TRBJ2-7 | TRBV19
TGTGCCAGCAGCAAGACTAGCGGGCCGACCCAGTACTTC | CASSKTSGPTQYF | - | TRBD2 | TRBJ2-5 | TRBV11-1
TGTGCCAGCAGCTTGGTGGCCGCCACCGGGGAGCTGTTTTTT | CASSLVAATGELFF | - | - | TRBJ2-2 | TRBV5-6
TGTGCCAGCAGGCCCCCTAGCTCGGACCACGAGCAGTACTTC | CASRPPSSDHEQYF | - | - | TRBJ2-7 | TRBV28
TGTGCCACCAGCCCAACCGGCGGCGGGAGGACCAGCGAGCAGTACTTC | CATSPTGGGRTSEQYF | - | TRBD2 | TRBJ2-7 | TRBV15
TGTGCCAGCAGCCACAGGGTAGTTTCAGATACGCAGTATTTT | CASSHRVVSDTQYF | - | - | TRBJ2-3 | TRBV7-2
TGTGCCAGCAGTTCCTTCTGGGAGGCGACGCGGGGTGCCGGGGAGCTGTTTTTT | CASSSFWEATRGAGELFF | - | - | TRBJ2-2 | TRBV27
TGTGCCTGGACAACCGGACGGGAGACCCAGTACTTC | CAWTTGRETQYF | - | - | TRBJ2-5 | TRBV30
TGCGCCAGCAGGGAGGATAGCGGGCAGCCCCAGCATTTT | CASREDSGQPQHF | once | - | TRBJ1-5 | TRBV5-1
TGCGCCAGCAGCTTGGCCCTCGCGGGAGCCACCGGGGAGCTGTTTTTT | CASSLALAGATGELFF | - | TRBD2 | TRBJ2-2 | TRBV5-1
TGTGCCAGCTCACTCACGGCCCAAACGGGGTCCTACGAGCAGTACTTC | CASSLTAQTGSYEQYF | - | - | TRBJ2-7 | TRBV18
TGCGCCAGCAGCTTGGAGAGCCTTAATGAAAAACTGTTTTTT | CASSLESLNEKLFF | - | - | TRBJ1-4 | TRBV5-1
TGTGCCAGCAGCCGCAGGGGCAGTTTGGAGACCCAGTACTTC | CASSRRGSLETQYF | - | - | TRBJ2-5 | TRBV5-6
TGTGCCAGCTCACCCCCAAGGAACACTGAAGCTTTCTTT | CASSPPRNTEAFF | - | - | TRBJ1-1 | TRBV18
TGTGCCAGCAGTTCAGGGACAGGGGTGCACGAGCAGTACTTC | CASSSGTGVHEQYF | - | TRBD1 | TRBJ2-7 | TRBV27
TGTGCCAGCGCCCAGCCAGACAACACCGGGGAGCTGTTTTTT | CASAQPDNTGELFF | - | - | TRBJ2-2 | TRBV6-1
TGTGCCAGCTCACCTTCGGGACAGGGGGCATTACAGCCCCAGCATTTT | CASSPSGQGALQPQHF | - | TRBD1 | TRBJ1-5 | TRBV18
TGTGCCTGGAGTACAGGAGATCAGCCCCAGCATTTT | CAWSTGDQPQHF | - | - | TRBJ1-5 | TRBV30
TGTGCCAGTAGACGGGGCTACCAGAGGACCGGGGAGCTGTTTTTT | CASRRGYQRTGELFF | - | - | TRBJ2-2 | TRBV19
TGTGCCAGCAGTGGGTACCTTATGAACACTGAAGCTTTCTTT | CASSGYLMNTEAFF | - | - | TRBJ1-1 | TRBV25-1
TGTGCCAGCAGCATAGCGGGAGGAAGTTACGAGCAGTACTTC | CASSIAGGSYEQYF | - | TRBD2 | TRBJ2-7 | TRBV5-4
TGTGCCAGCAGCGCTTCTTCCGAAGAGCAGTACTTC | CASSASSEEQYF | once | - | TRBJ2-7 | TRBV9
TGTGCCAGCAGCTTCATCAGGACTACCAAAAACATTCAGTACTTC | CASSFIRTTKNIQYF | - | - | TRBJ2-4 | TRBV13
TGCGCCAGCAGCTTGCACCCGGGACTAGCGAACACCGGGGAGCTGTTTTTT | CASSLHPGLANTGELFF | - | TRBD2 | TRBJ2-2 | TRBV5-1
TGCGCCAGCAAGGGGGAGTCTGGCTACACCTTC | CASKGESGYTF | - | - | TRBJ1-2 | TRBV5-1
TGTGCCAGCAGGGCGCAGGGAACCGGGGAGCTGTTTTTT | CASRAQGTGELFF | once | - | TRBJ2-2 | TRBV6-1
TGTGCCAGCAGTCCTACCGGGACAGGGGGCTCAAACATTCAGTACTTC | CASSPTGTGGSNIQYF | - | TRBD1 | TRBJ2-4 | TRBV28
TGTGCCAGCAGTGAACTAGCGGGATCGGCCTACAATGAGCAGTTCTTC | CASSELAGSAYNEQFF | - | TRBD2 | TRBJ2-1 | TRBV25-1
TGTGCCTGGAGTGCCGACAGTCTAGCCAAAAACATTCAGTACTTC | CAWSADSLAKNIQYF | - | - | TRBJ2-4 | TRBV30
TGCGCCAGCAGCTTGGGGTGGGAGGGGGTGAAATCCAATGAGCAGTTCTTC | CASSLGWEGVKSNEQFF | - | - | TRBJ2-1 | TRBV5-1
TGCGCCAGCAGAGCCGGGGGGGCTGCGGGAGTGGAGACCCAGTACTTC | CASRAGGAAGVETQYF | once | TRBD2 | TRBJ2-5 | TRBV5-1
TGTGCCAGCAGCAAGCGGACAGGGATGAGTGCCGGGGAGCTGTTTTTT | CASSKRTGMSAGELFF | - | TRBD1 | TRBJ2-2 | TRBV11-2
TGCGCCAGCAGCCAAGATAGGGGAGTAACTAATGAAAAACTGTTTTTT | CASSQDRGVTNEKLFF | - | - | TRBJ1-4 | TRBV4-3
TGTGCCAGCAACCGAGGCCCGGGTCTGGCTGGAAACACCATATATTTT | CASNRGPGLAGNTIYF | once | - | TRBJ1-3 | TRBV5-4
TGTGCCAGTTCCGACAGGGGCTTCGGAAACACCATATATTTT | CASSDRGFGNTIYF | - | TRBD1 | TRBJ1-3 | TRBV6-1
TGTGCCAGCAGTGGAAGCCAGCGATCCGAGCAGTACTTC | CASSGSQRSEQYF | - | - | TRBJ2-7 | TRBV2
TGTGCCAGCTCACCACCCGCCGGAGGGGGTTCTTACAATGAGCAGTTCTTC | CASSPPAGGGSYNEQFF | - | - | TRBJ2-1 | TRBV18
TGTGCCAGCATTGACGGGAGAGCCTACGAGCAGTACTTC | CASIDGRAYEQYF | - | - | TRBJ2-7 | TRBV28
TGTGCCAGCAGTACGCAGGGAGGGCATAGCAATCAGCCCCAGCATTTT | CASSTQGGHSNQPQHF | - | - | TRBJ1-5 | TRBV27
TGCGCCAGCACCACGGGGACAGGGGTAGCAGAGACCCAGTACTTC | CASTTGTGVAETQYF | - | TRBD1 | TRBJ2-5 | TRBV5-1
TGTGCCAGCAGCTTGGGCCACACTGAAGCTTTCTTT | CASSLGHTEAFF | - | - | TRBJ1-1 | TRBV5-6
TGTGCCAGCAGCTTGGGGGCTAGCGGAAGCACAGATACGCAGTATTTT | CASSLGASGSTDTQYF | - | - | TRBJ2-3 | TRBV7-9
TGTGCCACCAGCAGAGGATTTGCGGGGGAGACCCAGTACTTC | CATSRGFAGETQYF | - | - | TRBJ2-5 | TRBV15
TGCGCCAGCAGCCAAGCCGGGCTCGGCAGCAATCAGCCCCAGCATTTT | CASSQAGLGSNQPQHF | - | - | TRBJ1-5 | TRBV4-1
TGTGCCAGCAGTTTGAGGGACCCCGTTTATTCCTACGAGCAGTACTTC | CASSLRDPVYSYEQYF | - | - | TRBJ2-7 | TRBV27
TGTGCCAGCAATATGTTGAATAGCAACAATGAGCAGTTCTTC | CASNMLNSNNEQFF | - | - | TRBJ2-1 | TRBV28
TGCGCCAGCAGCCAGGGACAGGGGGCTTACTATGGCTACACCTTC | CASSQGQGAYYGYTF | - | TRBD1 | TRBJ1-2 | TRBV4-3
TGTGCCAGCAGCATGACTAGCGCGAACAATGAGCAGTTCTTC | CASSMTSANNEQFF | - | TRBD2 | TRBJ2-1 | TRBV6-1
TGTGCCAGCAGCTACGGACTAGCGGACACAGATACGCAGTATTTT | CASSYGLADTDTQYF | - | TRBD2 | TRBJ2-3 | TRBV7-2